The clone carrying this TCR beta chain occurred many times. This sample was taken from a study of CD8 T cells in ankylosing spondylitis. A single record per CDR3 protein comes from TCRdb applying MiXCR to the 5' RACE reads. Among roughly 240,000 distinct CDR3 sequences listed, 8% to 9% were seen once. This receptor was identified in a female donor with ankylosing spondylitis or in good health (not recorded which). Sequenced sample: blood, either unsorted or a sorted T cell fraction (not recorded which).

This chain's CDR3 is CASSDLAGDGTQYF. The DNA for the CDR3 is TGTGCCAGCAGTGATCTAGCGGGAGACGGGACCCAGTACTTC. V is TRBV25-1 and J is TRBJ2-5; 10 bases fit TRBD2. J lost 7 bases, V lost 3 bases, and 5 bases had no gene match. Germline V gives CDR1 MGHDK, CDR2 SYGVNS. This CDR3 region has 14 residues.